Sequencing of this TCR beta chain was carried out in a study of cytomegalovirus exposure and HLA in healthy donors. Study-level findings and limits: Highly shared sequence variants in one cluster were likely a sequencing artifact. According to an earlier analysis, most TCR beta V segments yielded productive rearrangements about 87% or about 30% of the time.

CDR1 is SEHNR and CDR2 is FQNEAQ in the germline V gene (reference sequence). Trimming took 2 bases from V and 12 from J, leaving 11 bases between them. CDR3 length: 13 amino acids. The PCR was carried out with 60 Vbeta primers and 13 Jbeta primers. Profiling relied on immunoSEQ multiplex PCR, and the TCRdb table lists in-frame clones only, not all of them. The repertoire holds fewer than 140,000 clones, with around 75% as singletons. This clone was detected only a few times. No antigen is known for it. Source material: PBMCs. The chain carries TRBV7-9 and TRBJ1-6; D remains unclear. This receptor was taken from a male donor in good health and CMV-seropositive. CDR3 in amino acids: CASSLPGKGPLHF. The DNA of the CDR3 is TGTGCCAGCAGCTTACCCGGGAAGGGACCCCTCCACTTT. The full variable domain, rest sourced from reference TRBV7-9 and TRBJ1-6, is DTGVSQNPRHKITKRGQNVTFRCDPISEHNRLYWYRQTLGQGPEFLTYFQNEAQLEKSRLLSDRFSAERPKGSFSTLEIQRTEQGDSAMYLCASSLPGKGPLHFGNGTRLTVT.